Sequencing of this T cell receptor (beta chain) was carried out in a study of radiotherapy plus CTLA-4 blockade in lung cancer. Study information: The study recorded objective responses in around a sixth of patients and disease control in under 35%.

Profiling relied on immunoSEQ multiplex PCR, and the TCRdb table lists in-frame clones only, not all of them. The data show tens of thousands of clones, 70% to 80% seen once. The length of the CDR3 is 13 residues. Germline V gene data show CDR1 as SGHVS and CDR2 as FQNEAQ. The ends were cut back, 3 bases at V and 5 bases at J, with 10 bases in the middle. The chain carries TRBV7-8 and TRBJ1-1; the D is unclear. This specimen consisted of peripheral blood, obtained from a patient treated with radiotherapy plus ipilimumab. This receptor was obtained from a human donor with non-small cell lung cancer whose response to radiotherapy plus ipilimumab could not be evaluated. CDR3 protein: CASSFSEGTEAFF. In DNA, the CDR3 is TGTGCCAGCAGCTTCTCAGAGGGAACTGAAGCTTTCTTT.